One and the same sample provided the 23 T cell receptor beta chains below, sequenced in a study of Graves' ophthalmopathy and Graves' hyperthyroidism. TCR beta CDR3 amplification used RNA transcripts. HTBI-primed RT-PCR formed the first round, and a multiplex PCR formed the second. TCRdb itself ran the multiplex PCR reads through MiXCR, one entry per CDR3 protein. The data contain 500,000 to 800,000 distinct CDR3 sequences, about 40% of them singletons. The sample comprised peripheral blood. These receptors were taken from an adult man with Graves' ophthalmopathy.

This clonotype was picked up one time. DNA for the CDR3: TGTGCCAGCAGCTTATTGGTGAGGTCCGGGGAGCTGTTTTTT. Translating gives CASSLLVRSGELFF. This chain joins TRBV7-3 and TRBJ2-2, with no clear D. The germline V and J ends were trimmed by 2 bases and 6 bases, with 10 bases remaining between them. Germline CDR1 is SGHTA and CDR2 is FQGTGA. CDR3 length: 14 amino acids. Filled out from reference TRBV7-3 and TRBJ2-2, the complete variable domain reads GAGVSQTPSNKVTEKGKYVELRCDPISGHTALYWYRQSLGQGPEFLIYFQGTGAADDSGLPNDRFFAVRPEGSVSTLKIQRTERGDSAVYLCASSLLVRSGELFFGEGSRLTVL.

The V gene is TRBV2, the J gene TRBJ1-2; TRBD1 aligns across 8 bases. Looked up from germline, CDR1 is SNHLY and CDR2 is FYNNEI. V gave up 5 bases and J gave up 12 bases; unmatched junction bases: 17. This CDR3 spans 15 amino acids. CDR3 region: CASSPLTQGAGGNTF. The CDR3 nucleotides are TGTGCCAGCAGTCCCCTCACTCAGGGGGCCGGAGGAAACACCTTC.

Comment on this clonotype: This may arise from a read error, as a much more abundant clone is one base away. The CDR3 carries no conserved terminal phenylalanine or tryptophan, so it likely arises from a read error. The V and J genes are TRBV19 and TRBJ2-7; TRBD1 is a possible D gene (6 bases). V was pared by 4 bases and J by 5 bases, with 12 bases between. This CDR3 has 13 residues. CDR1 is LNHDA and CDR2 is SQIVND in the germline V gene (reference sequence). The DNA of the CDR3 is TGTGCCAGTAGTAGAGCAGGGGTCAACGAGCAGTACCTC. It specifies CASSRAGVNEQYL.

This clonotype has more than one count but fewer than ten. CDR3 nucleotides: TGTGCCAGTAGTATGGGGAGAGAGAACACTGAAGCTTTCTTT. Amino acids: CASSMGRENTEAFF. The chain links TRBV19 to TRBJ1-1; no clear D gene. V was pared by 3 bases and J by 1 base, with 9 bases between. The length of the CDR3 is 14 residues. Per the germline V gene, CDR1 is LNHDA and CDR2 is SQIVND (reference sequence).

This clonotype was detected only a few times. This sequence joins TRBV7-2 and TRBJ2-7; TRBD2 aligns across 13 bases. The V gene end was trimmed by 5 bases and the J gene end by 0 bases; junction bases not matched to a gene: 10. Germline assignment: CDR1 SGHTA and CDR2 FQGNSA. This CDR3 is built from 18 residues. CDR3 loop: CASSQDGTSGTSSYEQYF. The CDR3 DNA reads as TGTGCCAGCAGCCAAGATGGGACTAGCGGGACCTCCTCCTACGAGCAGTACTTC.

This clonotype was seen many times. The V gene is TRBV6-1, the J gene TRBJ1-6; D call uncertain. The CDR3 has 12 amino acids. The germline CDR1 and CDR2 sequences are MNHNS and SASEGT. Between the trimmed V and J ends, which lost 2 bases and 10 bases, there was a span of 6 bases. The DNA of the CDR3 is TGTGCCAGCAGTGAATCGAGCTCACCCCTCCACTTT. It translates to CASSESSSPLHF.

The CDR3 region is CASSLVGTWELFF. The CDR3 bases are TGTGCCAGCAGCTTAGTAGGGACCTGGGAGCTGTTTTTT. This chain connects TRBV11-3 to TRBJ2-2; D is tentatively TRBD1 or TRBD2 (5 bases each). V lost 1 base and J 9 bases, leaving 9 bases between the germline ends. Germline values: CDR1 SGHNT, CDR2 YENEEA. CDR3 length: 13 amino acids.

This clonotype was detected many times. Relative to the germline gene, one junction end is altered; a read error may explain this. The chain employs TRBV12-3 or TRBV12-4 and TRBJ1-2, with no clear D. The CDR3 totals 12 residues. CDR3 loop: CASSLVDYGYTF. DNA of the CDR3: TGTGCCAGCAGCTTAGTGGACTATGGCTACACCTTC.

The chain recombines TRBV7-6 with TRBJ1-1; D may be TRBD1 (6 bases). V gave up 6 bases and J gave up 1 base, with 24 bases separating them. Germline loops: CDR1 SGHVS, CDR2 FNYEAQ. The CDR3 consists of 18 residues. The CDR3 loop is CASSLKRGMADRNTEAFF. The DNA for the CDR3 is TGTGCCAGCAGTTTGAAGAGGGGGATGGCAGATAGGAACACTGAAGCTTTCTTT.

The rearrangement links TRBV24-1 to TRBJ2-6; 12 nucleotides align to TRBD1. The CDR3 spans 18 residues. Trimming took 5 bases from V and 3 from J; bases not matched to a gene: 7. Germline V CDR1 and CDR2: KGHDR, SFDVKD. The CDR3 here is CATSGTGTGGFGANVLTF. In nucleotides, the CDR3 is TGTGCCACCAGTGGGACCGGGACAGGGGGCTTTGGGGCCAACGTCCTGACTTTC.

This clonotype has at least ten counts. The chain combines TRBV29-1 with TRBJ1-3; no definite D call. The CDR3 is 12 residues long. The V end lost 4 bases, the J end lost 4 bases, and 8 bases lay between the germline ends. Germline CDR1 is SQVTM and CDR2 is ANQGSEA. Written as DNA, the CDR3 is TGCAGCGTTGGGAAAGACGGAAACACCATATATTTT. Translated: CSVGKDGNTIYF.

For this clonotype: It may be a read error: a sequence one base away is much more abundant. The CDR3 coding sequence is TGTGCCGGCAGCCCAAGGGACAGTTATGAAAAACTGTTTTTT. Protein sequence: CAGSPRDSYEKLFF. The rearrangement uses TRBV7-2 and TRBJ1-4; 7 bases agree with TRBD1. CDR1 and CDR2 (germline): SGHTA, FQGNSA. This CDR3 spans 14 amino acids.

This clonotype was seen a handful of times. The CDR3 is CASSLAIGAANEKLFF. CDR3 bases: TGCGCCAGCAGCTTGGCCATCGGGGCAGCTAATGAAAAACTGTTTTTT. The chain recombines TRBV5-1 with TRBJ1-4, with a tentative D call TRBD1 (5 bases). With 0 bases removed from V and 3 bases from J, the gap between germline ends came to 12 bases. Germline V lookup: CDR1 SGHRS, CDR2 YFSETQ. The CDR3 is made up of 16 amino acids.

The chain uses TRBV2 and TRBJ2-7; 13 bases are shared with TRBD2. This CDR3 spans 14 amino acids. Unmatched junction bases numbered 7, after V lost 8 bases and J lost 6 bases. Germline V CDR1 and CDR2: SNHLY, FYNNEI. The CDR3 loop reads CASDGLAGAPEQYF. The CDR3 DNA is TGTGCCAGCGACGGACTAGCGGGAGCCCCCGAGCAGTACTTC.

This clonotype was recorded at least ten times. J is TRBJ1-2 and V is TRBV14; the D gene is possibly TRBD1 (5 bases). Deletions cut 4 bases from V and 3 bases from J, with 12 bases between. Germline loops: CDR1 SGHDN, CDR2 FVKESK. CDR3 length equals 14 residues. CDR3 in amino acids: CASSLAGAHYGYTF. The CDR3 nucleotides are TGTGCCAGCAGCCTTGCTGGGGCCCACTATGGCTACACCTTC.

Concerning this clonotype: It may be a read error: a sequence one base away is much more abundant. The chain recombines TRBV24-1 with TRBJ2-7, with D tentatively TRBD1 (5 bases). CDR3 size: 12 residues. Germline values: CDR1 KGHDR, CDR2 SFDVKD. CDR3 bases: TGTGCCACCGAGGACAAAGCCTACGGGCAGTACTTC. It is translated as CATEDKAYGQYF.

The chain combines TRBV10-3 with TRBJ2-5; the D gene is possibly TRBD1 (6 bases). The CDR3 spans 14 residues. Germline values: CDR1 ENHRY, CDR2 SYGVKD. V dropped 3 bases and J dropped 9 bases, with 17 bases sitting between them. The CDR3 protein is CAISEQGQDQPQYF. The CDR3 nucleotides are TGTGCCATCAGTGAACAGGGCCAAGATCAGCCCCAGTACTTC.

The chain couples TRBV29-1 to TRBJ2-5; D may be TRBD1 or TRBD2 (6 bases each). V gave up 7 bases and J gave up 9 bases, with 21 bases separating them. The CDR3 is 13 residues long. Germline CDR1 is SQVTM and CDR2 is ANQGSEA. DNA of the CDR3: TGCAGCGGTATCGTGGGGGGTCGGGGGCCCCAGTACTTC. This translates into CSGIVGGRGPQYF.

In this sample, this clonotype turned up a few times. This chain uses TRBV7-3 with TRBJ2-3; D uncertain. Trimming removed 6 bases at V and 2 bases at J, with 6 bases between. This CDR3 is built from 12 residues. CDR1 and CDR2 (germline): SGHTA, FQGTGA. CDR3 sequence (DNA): TGTGCCAGCAGTGAACACACAGATACGCAGTATTTT. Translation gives CASSEHTDTQYF.

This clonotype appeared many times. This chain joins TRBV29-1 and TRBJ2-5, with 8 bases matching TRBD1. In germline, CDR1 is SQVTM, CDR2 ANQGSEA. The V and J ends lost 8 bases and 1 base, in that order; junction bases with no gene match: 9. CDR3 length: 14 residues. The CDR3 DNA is TGCAGCACCGGACAGGGTCCACCCCAAGAGACCCAGTACTTC. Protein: CSTGQGPPQETQYF.

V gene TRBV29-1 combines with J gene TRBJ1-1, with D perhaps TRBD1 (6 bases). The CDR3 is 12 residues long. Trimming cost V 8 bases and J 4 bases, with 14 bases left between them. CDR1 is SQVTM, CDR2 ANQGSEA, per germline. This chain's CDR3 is CSSSKTGTEAFF. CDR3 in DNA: TGCAGCAGTTCCAAGACAGGCACTGAAGCTTTCTTT.

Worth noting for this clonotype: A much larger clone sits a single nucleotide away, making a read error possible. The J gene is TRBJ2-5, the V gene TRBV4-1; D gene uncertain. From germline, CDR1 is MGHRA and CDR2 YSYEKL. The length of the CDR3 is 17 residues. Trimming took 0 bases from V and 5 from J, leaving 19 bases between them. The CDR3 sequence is CASSQEPNRWTEETQYF. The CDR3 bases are TGCGCCAGCAGCCAAGAGCCTAACAGATGGACCGAGGAGACCCAGTACTTC.

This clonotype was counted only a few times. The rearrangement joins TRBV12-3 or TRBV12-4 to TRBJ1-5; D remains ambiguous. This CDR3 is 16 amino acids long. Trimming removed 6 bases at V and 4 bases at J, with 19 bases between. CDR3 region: CASSPGLPESNQPQHF. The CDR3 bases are TGTGCCAGCAGCCCGGGTCTCCCTGAAAGTAATCAGCCCCAGCATTTT.